The 3 T cell receptor beta chains below come from one sample, sequenced in a study of T cell responses to AZD1222 COVID-19 vaccine. TCRdb keeps only in-frame clones here, not all; method: immunoSEQ multiplex PCR. Of about 54,000 clones in the sample, nearly 90% are singletons; the top ten hold 3.9%. This material consisted of peripheral blood, taken on day 0 of AZD1222 vaccination. All receptors come from an adult in good health.

The chain uses TRBV15 and TRBJ2-5, with D possibly being TRBD1 (6 bases). In germline, CDR1 is LNHNV, CDR2 YYDKDF (reference sequence). Trimming pared 0 bases from V and 5 bases from J, leaving 7 bases between. The CDR3 length is 13 residues. The DNA for the CDR3 is TGTGCCACCAGCAGAGACCAGGGGGAGACCCAGTACTTC. Encoded protein: CATSRDQGETQYF.

J is TRBJ1-2 and V is TRBV4-1; 8 bases map to TRBD1. The junction had 5 bases not matched to a gene; V was cut back by 1 base and J by 7 bases. This CDR3 region has 14 residues. Germline CDR1 MGHRA, CDR2 YSYEKL. In nucleotides, the CDR3 is TGCGCCAGCAGCCAAGGATCAGGGGGCATTGGCTACACCTTC. Translated: CASSQGSGGIGYTF.

The chain combines TRBV29-1 with TRBJ2-5; D is perhaps TRBD2 (7 bases). The CDR3 is 12 residues long. CDR1 and CDR2 from the germline V gene are SQVTM and ANQGSEA. With 6 bases removed from V and 5 bases from J, the gap between germline ends came to 13 bases. The CDR3 loop is CSVREGDETQYF. CDR3 coding DNA: TGCAGCGTAAGGGAGGGGGACGAGACCCAGTACTTC.